The TCR beta chain described here comes from a study of CD8+ T cells in alopecia areata. Following extraction, RNA underwent reverse transcription to cDNA, which served as the sequencing template. The method was immunoSEQ multiplex PCR; TCRdb's version includes in-frame clones alone and lacks a portion of them. This sample has more than 150,000 clones, with around three fifths found just once. CDR3 length equals 13 residues. Between the trimmed V and J ends, which lost 5 bases and 0 bases, there was a span of 7 bases. CDR1 is KGHSH and CDR2 is LQKENI in the germline V gene. This rearrangement joins TRBV18 to TRBJ1-1; perhaps TRBD1 as D (5 bases). This receptor was taken from a human donor with alopecia areata. Here the sequenced sample was CD4+ T cells sorted from blood, taken at week 0. CDR3 loop: CASSGDLNTEAFF. The CDR3, as DNA: TGTGCCAGCTCAGGGGACCTGAACACTGAAGCTTTCTTT.